This T cell receptor (beta chain) derives from a study of cytomegalovirus exposure and HLA in healthy donors. This clone appeared a few times. V shed 1 base and J shed 6 bases, with 6 bases lying between them. There are 13 residues in the CDR3. Germline loops: CDR1 MNHNS, CDR2 SASEGT. The study ran its PCR with 60 Vbeta and 13 Jbeta primers. Here immunoSEQ multiplex PCR was the method, and the copy in TCRdb shows in-frame clones only, minus some. The table has 100,000 to 150,000 clones, over 60% seen once. The J gene is TRBJ2-2, the V gene TRBV6-1; D gene ambiguous. Sequencing was carried out using PBMCs. The clonotype was recovered from a man in his fifties or sixties in good health and CMV-seronegative. DNA of the CDR3: TGTGCCAGCAGTGAAGTGGGCGCCGGGGAGCTGTTTTTT. This translates into CASSEVGAGELFF.